The 10 T cell receptor beta chains below come from one sample, sequenced in a study of technical replicates of blood from several donors. This table comes from immunoSEQ multiplex PCR, and its TCRdb copy is limited to in-frame clones, with some not included. This table holds some 70,000 clones, 91% found once. Sequences were obtained from PBMCs. These receptors were obtained from a human donor in good health. Some clones in this sample may be carry-over from other donors' samples.

The chain couples TRBV7-2 to TRBJ2-7; 8 nucleotides match TRBD1. With 5 bases clipped from V and 6 bases from J, the junction kept 6 bases outside the gene matches. Germline V gene data show CDR1 as SGHTA and CDR2 as FQGNSA. This CDR3 region has 13 residues. Written as DNA, the CDR3 is TGTGCCAGCAGCCGACAGGGGCCGGGCGAGCAGTACTTC. Protein sequence: CASSRQGPGEQYF.

The chain has TRBV6-6 and TRBJ2-5; D unresolved. V was pared by 2 bases and J by 5 bases, with 12 bases between. This CDR3 has 14 residues. The V gene's germline CDR1 is MNHNY and CDR2 SVGAGI (reference sequence). CDR3 amino acids: CASSYEIVRETQYF. The CDR3 region has the DNA TGTGCCAGCAGTTACGAAATAGTCCGGGAGACCCAGTACTTC.

This rearrangement joins TRBV6-5 to TRBJ2-5; 8 bases line up with TRBD1. Germline-derived CDR1 and CDR2 are MNHEY and SVGAGI. This CDR3 contains 16 residues. With 4 bases clipped from V and 2 bases from J, the junction kept 9 bases outside the gene matches. The CDR3 reads CASSSGLGTGQETQYF. CDR3 DNA sequence: TGTGCCAGCAGTTCTGGCCTAGGGACAGGACAAGAGACCCAGTACTTC.

The chain uses TRBV14 and TRBJ2-5; D may be TRBD1 (6 bases). Germline V gene sequence: CDR1 SGHDN, CDR2 FVKESK. The V end lost 0 bases, the J end lost 5 bases, and 16 bases lay between the germline ends. The CDR3 extends over 16 amino acids. CDR3 DNA sequence: TGTGCCAGCAGCCAAGAAGAGGGGGTTTTTCGGGAGACCCAGTACTTC. It is translated as CASSQEEGVFRETQYF.

The genes are TRBV10-3 and TRBJ2-1, with D tentatively TRBD1 (6 bases). The germline gives CDR1 ENHRY, CDR2 SYGVKD. The V end lost 0 bases, the J end lost 8 bases, and 11 bases lay between the germline ends. This CDR3 has 14 amino acids. CDR3: CAISESQGGYEQFF. The CDR3 DNA follows: TGTGCCATCAGTGAGTCACAGGGTGGCTATGAGCAGTTCTTC.

V is TRBV5-1 and J is TRBJ1-1, with D maybe TRBD1 (5 bases). Trimming cost V 5 bases and J 3 bases, with 20 bases left between them. CDR1 and CDR2 from the germline V gene are SGHRS and YFSETQ. CDR3 length equals 16 residues. CDR3 region: CASRASVRLRDTEAFF. The CDR3 coding sequence is TGCGCCAGCAGGGCCTCGGTCCGGCTCAGGGACACTGAAGCTTTCTTT.

Comment on this clone: Compared with germline, one end of the junction differs, possibly owing to a read error. The V gene is TRBV19, the J gene TRBJ2-7; the match to TRBD1 covers 9 bases. The CDR3 sequence is 16 residues long. Looked up from germline, CDR1 is LNHDA and CDR2 is SQIVND (reference sequence). CDR3 nucleotide sequence: TGTGCCAGTAGCATAGACACCGGGACAGGGAACTACGAGCAGTACTTC. As protein: CASSIDTGTGNYEQYF.

V gene TRBV7-9 combines with J gene TRBJ1-3; 8 bases align to TRBD1. Trimming removed 5 bases from V and 3 bases from J; junction bases left unmatched: 18. Per germline, CDR1 SEHNR and CDR2 FQNEAQ (reference sequence). This CDR3 contains 19 residues. This CDR3 is CASSPDRGRRGYDGNTIYF. The DNA of the CDR3 is TGTGCCAGCAGCCCCGACAGGGGAAGGCGAGGGTATGATGGAAACACCATATATTTT.

V is TRBV28 and J is TRBJ1-2, with D possibly TRBD1 on 5 matching bases. The CDR3 totals 15 residues. The germline V gene encodes CDR1 MDHEN and CDR2 SYDVKM. Deletions cut 1 base from V and 8 bases from J, with 17 bases between. The CDR3 loop is CASSLFSGQLGGYTF. The CDR3 DNA reads as TGTGCCAGCAGTTTATTTTCCGGACAACTTGGGGGCTACACCTTC.

The V and J genes are TRBV4-2 and TRBJ2-1; a possible D gene is TRBD2 (5 bases). V lost 4 bases to trimming and J lost 6 bases, with 10 bases between them. This CDR3 is 13 amino acids long. In germline, CDR1 is LGHNA, CDR2 YNFKEQ. The CDR3 here is CASSPPAGNEQFF. The CDR3 DNA is TGTGCCAGCAGCCCCCCGGCGGGCAATGAGCAGTTCTTC.